The 17 T cell receptor beta chains below all came from one sample that was sequenced in a study of shared clonotypes between healthy human individuals. Naive CD8 cells were CD45RO-negative, positively selected for CCR7, excluding terminally differentiated effector memory CD45RA+ cells. The assay was immunoSEQ multiplex PCR, and TCRdb's table has in-frame clones only and misses some. This sample has under 1 million clones, with about 97% found just once. Source material: naive CD8+ T cells sorted from blood. The receptor source for this set is a man in his thirties or forties in good health.

The genes are TRBV7-9 and TRBJ2-2; D is undetermined. Germline CDR1 is SEHNR and CDR2 is FQNEAQ (reference sequence). Trimming took 4 bases from V and 7 from J, leaving 7 bases between them. CDR3 size: 12 residues. This CDR3 reads CASSSTGGELFF. The DNA of the CDR3 is TGTGCCAGCAGCTCTACGGGCGGGGAGCTGTTTTTT. The full variable domain, rest sourced from reference TRBV7-9 and TRBJ2-2, is DTGVSQNPRHKITKRGQNVTFRCDPISEHNRLYWYRQTLGQGPEFLTYFQNEAQLEKSRLLSDRFSAERPKGSFSTLEIQRTEQGDSAMYLCASSSTGGELFFGEGSRLTVL.

This clone was recorded once. The rearrangement uses TRBV4-3 and TRBJ2-2; D is perhaps TRBD2 (5 bases). The CDR3 totals 16 residues. Germline-derived CDR1 and CDR2 are LGHNA and YSLEER. The germline V and J ends were trimmed by 0 bases and 6 bases, with 14 bases remaining between them. The CDR3 DNA reads as TGCGCCAGCAGCCAAGATGGCGGACTCATCCCCGGGGAGCTGTTTTTT. Protein sequence: CASSQDGGLIPGELFF.

This chain connects TRBV15 to TRBJ2-2; D remains ambiguous. CDR1 and CDR2 (germline): LNHNV, YYDKDF (reference sequence). V was clipped by 4 bases and J by 3 bases, with 12 bases between them. CDR3 length: 15 residues. DNA of the CDR3: TGTGCCACCAGCACCTTGGACGGCTACACCGGGGAGCTGTTTTTT. Its protein is CATSTLDGYTGELFF.

The V and J genes are TRBV6-5 and TRBJ2-7; D gene unclear. This CDR3 is built from 13 residues. The V gene's germline CDR1 is MNHEY and CDR2 SVGAGI. With 2 bases removed from V and 4 bases from J, the gap between germline ends came to 9 bases. For the CDR3, the DNA is TGTGCCAGCAGTTACCGCCCCCGTTACGAGCAGTACTTC. It specifies CASSYRPRYEQYF.

Notes on this clone: Other nucleotide sequences from this sample produce the same CDR3. The chain uses TRBV2 and TRBJ2-7; a weak D match, TRBD2 (5 bases). The ends were cut back, 6 bases at V and 3 bases at J, with 9 bases in the middle. The CDR3 consists of 12 residues. The germline CDR1 and CDR2 sequences are SNHLY and FYNNEI. CDR3: CASRGEDYEQYF. For the CDR3, the DNA is TGTGCCAGCAGGGGAGAGGACTACGAGCAGTACTTC.

The chain employs TRBV10-1 and TRBJ2-7; D is tentatively TRBD1 or TRBD2 (6 bases each). The ends were cut back, 11 bases at V and 2 bases at J, with 16 bases in the middle. Germline V gene sequence: CDR1 WNHNN, CDR2 SYGVQD (reference sequence). The CDR3 spans 13 residues. The CDR3 nucleotides are TGCGCCGGCCAGCCGGGGGCACCCTACGAGCAGTACTTC. Amino acid sequence: CAGQPGAPYEQYF.

V gene TRBV7-2 combines with J gene TRBJ2-3, with D tentatively TRBD2 (7 bases). Trimming removed 6 bases from V and 3 bases from J, with 16 bases in between. CDR3 size: 15 residues. Germline-derived CDR1 and CDR2 are SGHTA and FQGNSA. CDR3 nucleotide sequence: TGTGCCAGCAGGGGGGCGGGAGTCTCAACAGATACGCAGTATTTT. This sequence encodes CASRGAGVSTDTQYF.

This chain links TRBV10-3 with TRBJ1-3; D gene unclear. The CDR3 totals 11 residues. The V gene lost 6 bases and the J gene lost 9 bases, with 9 bases spanning the gap. Germline V lookup: CDR1 ENHRY, CDR2 SYGVKD. The CDR3 sequence: CAIRLGGTIYF. DNA for the CDR3: TGTGCCATCAGGTTAGGTGGCACCATATATTTT.

The rearrangement joins TRBV19 to TRBJ2-7; tentatively, D is TRBD2 (5 bases). Trimming left V 6 bases short and J 2 bases short, with 14 bases between. The CDR3 length is 14 residues. From germline, CDR1 is LNHDA and CDR2 SQIVND (reference sequence). The CDR3 nucleotides are TGTGCCAGTAGACCCAGCGGAATCCCCTACGAGCAGTACTTC. It specifies CASRPSGIPYEQYF.

The rearrangement uses TRBV10-3 and TRBJ2-7, with TRBD1 matching over 8 bases. The V and J ends lost 5 bases and 5 bases, in that order; junction bases with no gene match: 8. Per the germline V gene, CDR1 is ENHRY and CDR2 is SYGVKD. The length of the CDR3 is 14 residues. The CDR3 sequence: CAISNTNRGNEQYF. CDR3 nucleotide sequence: TGTGCCATCAGTAATACAAACAGGGGGAACGAGCAGTACTTC.

Here the CDR3 reads CASSQVDSYEQYF. The DNA of the CDR3 is TGCGCCAGCAGCCAAGTCGACAGCTACGAGCAGTACTTC. The rearrangement links TRBV4-1 to TRBJ2-7; TRBD1 might be the D (5 bases). This CDR3 region has 13 residues. CDR1 is MGHRA, CDR2 YSYEKL, per germline. V was trimmed by 1 base and J by 3 bases, leaving 7 bases between them.

The sample holds one count of this clone. The chain joins TRBV29-1 to TRBJ2-3; 12 bases map to TRBD2. The V segment lost 7 bases and the J segment 0 bases; nucleotides outside the gene matches: 5. The CDR3 contains 15 residues. Germline V gives CDR1 SQVTM, CDR2 ANQGSEA. In nucleotides, the CDR3 is TGCAGCGGATGGGGGACTAGCGGGAGCACAGATACGCAGTATTTT. This codes for CSGWGTSGSTDTQYF.

CDR3 protein: CAIATADYNEQFF. The DNA for the CDR3 is TGTGCCATAGCAACGGCAGATTACAATGAGCAGTTCTTC. The chain recombines TRBV5-4 with TRBJ2-1; D is ambiguous. The germline CDR1 and CDR2 sequences are SGHNT and YYREEE (reference sequence). V was shortened by 9 bases and J by 4 bases, with 14 bases between the two germline ends. This CDR3 contains 13 residues. The full variable domain, in which reference TRBV5-4 and TRBJ2-1 provide the parts outside the CDR3, is ETGVTQSPTHLIKTRGQQVTLRCSSQSGHNTVSWYQQALGQGPQFIFQYYREEENGRGNFPPRFSGLQFPNYSSELNVNALELDDSALYLCAIATADYNEQFFGPGTRLTVL.

The chain couples TRBV11-3 to TRBJ2-1; 11 bases fit TRBD2. Unmatched junction bases numbered 3, after V lost 5 bases and J lost 3 bases. CDR3 length: 15 amino acids. CDR1 and CDR2 (germline): SGHNT, YENEEA. The chain's CDR3 is CASSPGTSGYNEQFF. The CDR3 region has the DNA TGTGCCAGCAGCCCTGGGACTAGCGGCTACAATGAGCAGTTCTTC.

The CDR3 loop reads CASSGDIRGYTF. In DNA, the CDR3 is TGTGCCAGCAGTGGGGACATACGAGGCTACACCTTC. This chain connects TRBV9 to TRBJ1-2; D possibly corresponds to TRBD1 (6 bases). The V and J ends lost 5 bases and 8 bases respectively, with 13 bases between them. Germline V CDR1 and CDR2: SGDLS, YYNGEE. The CDR3 spans 12 residues.

The chain links TRBV2 to TRBJ2-3, with D possibly being TRBD1 (6 bases). This CDR3 is built from 10 residues. V lost 8 bases, J lost 6 bases, and 6 bases lay in between. The germline V gene has CDR1 SNHLY and CDR2 FYNNEI. The CDR3 protein is CASGGDTQYF. Here the CDR3 DNA reads TGTGCCAGCGGGGGCGATACGCAGTATTTT. The whole variable domain, remainder taken from reference TRBV2 and TRBJ2-3, is EPEVTQTPSHQVTQMGQEVILRCVPISNHLYFYWYRQILGQKVEFLVSFYNNEISEKSEIFDDQFSVERPDGSNFTLKIRSTKLEDSAMYFCASGGDTQYFGPGTRLTVL.

The CDR3 DNA sequence: TGTGCCAGTAGTATGGTCAGGGTCCCCCAAGAGACCCAGTACTTC. Translating gives CASSMVRVPQETQYF. The chain has TRBV19 and TRBJ2-5; D perhaps matches TRBD1 (5 bases). V was shortened by 3 bases and J by 1 base, with 12 bases between the two germline ends. Looked up from germline, CDR1 is LNHDA and CDR2 is SQIVND (reference sequence). This CDR3 is built from 15 residues.